The 2 T cell receptor beta chains below all came from one sample that was sequenced in a study of radiotherapy plus CTLA-4 blockade in lung cancer. TCRdb's copy holds only in-frame clones and misses some; the assay was immunoSEQ multiplex PCR. The sample carries about 99,000 clones, 80% to 90% recorded once. This specimen consisted of peripheral blood, obtained from a patient treated with radiotherapy plus ipilimumab. The source is a human donor with non-small cell lung cancer that progressed on radiotherapy plus ipilimumab.

The V call is TRBV18, the J call TRBJ1-2, with 7 nucleotides matching TRBD1. The CDR3 has 15 amino acids. Germline CDR1 and CDR2: KGHSH and LQKENI. With 6 bases clipped from V and 2 bases from J, the junction kept 9 bases outside the gene matches. In DNA form, the CDR3 reads TGTGCCAGCTCTCCCGGACAGGAGAACAACTATGGCTACACCTTC. Amino acids: CASSPGQENNYGYTF.

This chain joins TRBV6-4 and TRBJ1-5, with TRBD1 as a possible D gene (5 bases). Germline CDR1 and CDR2: MRHNA and SNTAGT. CDR3 length: 14 amino acids. V was trimmed by 2 bases and J by 6 bases, leaving 11 bases between them. This CDR3 is CASSDRGGGQPQHF. CDR3 in DNA: TGTGCCAGCAGTGACAGGGGCGGGGGTCAGCCCCAGCATTTT.